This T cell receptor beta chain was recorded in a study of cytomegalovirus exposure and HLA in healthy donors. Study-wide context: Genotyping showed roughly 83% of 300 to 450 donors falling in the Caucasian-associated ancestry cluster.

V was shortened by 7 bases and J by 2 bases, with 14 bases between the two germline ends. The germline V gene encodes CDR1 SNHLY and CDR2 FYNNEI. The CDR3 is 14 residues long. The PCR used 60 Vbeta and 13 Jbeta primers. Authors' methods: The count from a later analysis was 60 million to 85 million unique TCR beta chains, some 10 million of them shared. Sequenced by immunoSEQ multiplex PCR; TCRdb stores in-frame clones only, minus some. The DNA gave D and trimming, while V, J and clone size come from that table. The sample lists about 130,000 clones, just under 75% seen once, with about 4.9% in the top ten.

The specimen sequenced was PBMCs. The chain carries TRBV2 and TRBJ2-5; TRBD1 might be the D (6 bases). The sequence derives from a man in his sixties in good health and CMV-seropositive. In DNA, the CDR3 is TGTGCCAGCACGTACGGACAGACTCAAGAGACCCAGTACTTC. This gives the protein CASTYGQTQETQYF.